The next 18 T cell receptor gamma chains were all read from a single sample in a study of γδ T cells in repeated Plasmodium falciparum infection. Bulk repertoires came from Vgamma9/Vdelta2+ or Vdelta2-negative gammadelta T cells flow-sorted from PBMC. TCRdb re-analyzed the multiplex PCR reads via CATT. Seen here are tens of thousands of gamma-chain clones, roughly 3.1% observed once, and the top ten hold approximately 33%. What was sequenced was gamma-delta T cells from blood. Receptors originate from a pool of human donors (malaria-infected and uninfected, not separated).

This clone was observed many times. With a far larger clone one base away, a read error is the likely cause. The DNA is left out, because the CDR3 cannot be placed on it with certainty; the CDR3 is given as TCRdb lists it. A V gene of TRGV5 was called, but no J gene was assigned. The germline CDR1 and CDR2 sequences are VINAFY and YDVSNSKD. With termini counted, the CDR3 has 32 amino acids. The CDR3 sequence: CATWDRRRIIRNSLAVEQHWVSQVSIGRIQHF.

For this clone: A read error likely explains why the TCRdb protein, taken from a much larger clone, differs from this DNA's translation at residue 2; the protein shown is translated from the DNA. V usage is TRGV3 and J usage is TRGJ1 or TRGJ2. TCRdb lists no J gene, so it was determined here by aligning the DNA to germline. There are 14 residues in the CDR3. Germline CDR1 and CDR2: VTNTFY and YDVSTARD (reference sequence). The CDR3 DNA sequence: TGTACCACCTGGGACAGGCGGCTTTATTATAAGAAACTCTTT. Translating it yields CTTWDRRLYYKKLF.

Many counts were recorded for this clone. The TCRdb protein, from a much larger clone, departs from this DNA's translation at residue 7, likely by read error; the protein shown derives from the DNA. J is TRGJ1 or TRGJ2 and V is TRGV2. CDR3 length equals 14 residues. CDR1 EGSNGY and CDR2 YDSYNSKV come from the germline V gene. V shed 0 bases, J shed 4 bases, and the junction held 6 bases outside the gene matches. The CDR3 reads CATWDGLTYYKKLF. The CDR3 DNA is TGTGCCACCTGGGACGGGCTGACGTATTATAAGAAACTCTTT.

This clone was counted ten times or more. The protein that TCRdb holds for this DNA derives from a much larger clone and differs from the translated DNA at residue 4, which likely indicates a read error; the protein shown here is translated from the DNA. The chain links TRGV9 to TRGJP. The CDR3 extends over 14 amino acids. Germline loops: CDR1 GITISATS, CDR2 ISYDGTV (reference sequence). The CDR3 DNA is TGTGCCTTGAGGGAGCAGTTGGGCAAAAAAATCAAGGTATTT. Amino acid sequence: CALREQLGKKIKVF.

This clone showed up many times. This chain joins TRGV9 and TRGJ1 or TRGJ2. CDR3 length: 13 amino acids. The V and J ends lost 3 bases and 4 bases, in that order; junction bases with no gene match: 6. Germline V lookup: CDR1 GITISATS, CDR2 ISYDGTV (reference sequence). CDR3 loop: CALWEPTYYKKLF. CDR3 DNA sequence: TGTGCCTTGTGGGAGCCAACCTATTATAAGAAACTCTTT.

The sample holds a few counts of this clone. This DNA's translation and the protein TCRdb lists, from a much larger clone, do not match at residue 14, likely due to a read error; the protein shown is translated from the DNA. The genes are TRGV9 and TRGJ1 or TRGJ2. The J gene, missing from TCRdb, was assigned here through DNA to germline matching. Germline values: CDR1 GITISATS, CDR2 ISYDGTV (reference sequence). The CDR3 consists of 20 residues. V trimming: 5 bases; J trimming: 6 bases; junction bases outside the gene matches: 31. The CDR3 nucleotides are TGTGCCTTGTGGGGACTGAATATATCTCCTCCTACCTTGGGTTGTTATAAGAAACTCTTT. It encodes CALWGLNISPPTLGCYKKLF.

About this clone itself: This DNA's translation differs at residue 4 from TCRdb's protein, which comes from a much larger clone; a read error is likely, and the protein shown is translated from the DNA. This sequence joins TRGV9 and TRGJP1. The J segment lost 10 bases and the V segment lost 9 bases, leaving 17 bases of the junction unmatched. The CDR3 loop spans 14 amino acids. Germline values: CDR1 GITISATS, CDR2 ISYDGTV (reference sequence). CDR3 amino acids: CALRPITPIWFKIF. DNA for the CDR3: TGTGCCTTGCGGCCCATTACCCCCATTTGGTTCAAGATATTT.

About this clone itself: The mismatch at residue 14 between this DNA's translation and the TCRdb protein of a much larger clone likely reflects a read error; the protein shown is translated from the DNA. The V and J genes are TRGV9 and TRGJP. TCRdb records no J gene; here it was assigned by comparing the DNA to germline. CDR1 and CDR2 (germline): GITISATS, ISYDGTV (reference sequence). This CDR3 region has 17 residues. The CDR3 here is CALWEVHQELGKKTKVF. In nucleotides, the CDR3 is TGTGCCTTGTGGGAGGTCCATCAAGAGTTGGGCAAAAAAACCAAGGTATTT.

CDR3: CATWDGRTIFYYKKLF. In DNA, the CDR3 is TGTGCCACCTGGGATGGGCGTACAATCTTTTATTATAAGAAACTCTTT. This sequence joins TRGV4 and TRGJ1 or TRGJ2. In the absence of a J gene in TCRdb, the DNA was matched to germline to assign it here. V gave up 0 bases and J gave up 3 bases; unmatched junction bases: 11. The CDR3 length is 16 residues. Germline V gene sequence: CDR1 EGSTGY, CDR2 YDSYTSSV.

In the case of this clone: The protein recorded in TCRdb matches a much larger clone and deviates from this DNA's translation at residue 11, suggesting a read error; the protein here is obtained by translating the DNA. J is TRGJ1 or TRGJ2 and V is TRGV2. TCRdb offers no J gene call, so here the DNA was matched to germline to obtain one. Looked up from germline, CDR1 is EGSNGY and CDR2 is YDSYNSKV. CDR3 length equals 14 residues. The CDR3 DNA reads TGTGCCACCTGGGACGGGCGACGGTGTTATATGAAACTCTTT. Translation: CATWDGRRCYMKLF.

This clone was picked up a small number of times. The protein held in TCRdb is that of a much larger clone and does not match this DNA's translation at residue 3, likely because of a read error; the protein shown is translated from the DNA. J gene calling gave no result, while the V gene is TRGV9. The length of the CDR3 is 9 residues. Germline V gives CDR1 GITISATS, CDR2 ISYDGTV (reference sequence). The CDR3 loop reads CASWEGGLF. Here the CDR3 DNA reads TGTGCCTCGTGGGAGGGAGGTCTCTTT.

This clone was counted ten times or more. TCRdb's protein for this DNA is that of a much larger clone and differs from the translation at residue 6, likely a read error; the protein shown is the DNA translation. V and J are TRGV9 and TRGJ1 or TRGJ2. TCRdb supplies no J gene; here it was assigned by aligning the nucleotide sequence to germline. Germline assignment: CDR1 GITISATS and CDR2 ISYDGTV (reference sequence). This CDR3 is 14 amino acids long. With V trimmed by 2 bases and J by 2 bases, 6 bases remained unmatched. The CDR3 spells CALWEAGYYYKKLF. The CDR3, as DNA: TGTGCCTTGTGGGAGGCGGGGTATTATTATAAGAAACTCTTT.

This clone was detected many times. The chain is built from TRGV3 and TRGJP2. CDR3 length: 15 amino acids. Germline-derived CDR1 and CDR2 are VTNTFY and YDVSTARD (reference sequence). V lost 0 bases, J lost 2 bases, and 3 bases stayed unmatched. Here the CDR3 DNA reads TGTGCCACCTGGGACAGGCAAAGTAGTGATTGGATCAAGACGTTT. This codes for CATWDRQSSDWIKTF.

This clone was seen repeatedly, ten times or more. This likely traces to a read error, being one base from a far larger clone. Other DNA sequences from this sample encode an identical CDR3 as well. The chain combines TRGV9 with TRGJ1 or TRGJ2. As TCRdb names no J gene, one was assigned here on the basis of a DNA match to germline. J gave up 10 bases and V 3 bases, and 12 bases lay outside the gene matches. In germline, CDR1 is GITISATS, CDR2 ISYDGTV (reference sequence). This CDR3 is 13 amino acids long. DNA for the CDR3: TGTGCCTTGTGGGAGCCTGAAACTTACAAGAAACTCTTT. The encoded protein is CALWEPETYKKLF.

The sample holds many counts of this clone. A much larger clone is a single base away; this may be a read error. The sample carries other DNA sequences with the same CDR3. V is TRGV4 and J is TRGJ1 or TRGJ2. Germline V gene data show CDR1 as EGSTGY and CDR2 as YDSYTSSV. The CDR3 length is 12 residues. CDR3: CATWAPWYKKLF. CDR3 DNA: TGTGCCACCTGGGCCCCTTGGTATAAGAAGCTCTTT.

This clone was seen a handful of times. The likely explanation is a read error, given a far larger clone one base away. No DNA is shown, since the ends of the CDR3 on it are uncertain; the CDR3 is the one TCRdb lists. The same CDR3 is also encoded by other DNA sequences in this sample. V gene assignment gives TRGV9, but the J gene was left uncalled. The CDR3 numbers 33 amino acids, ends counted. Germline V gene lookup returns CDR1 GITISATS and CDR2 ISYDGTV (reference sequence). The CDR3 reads CALWEVQTIIIRNSLAVEQHLLSQVSIGRIQHF.

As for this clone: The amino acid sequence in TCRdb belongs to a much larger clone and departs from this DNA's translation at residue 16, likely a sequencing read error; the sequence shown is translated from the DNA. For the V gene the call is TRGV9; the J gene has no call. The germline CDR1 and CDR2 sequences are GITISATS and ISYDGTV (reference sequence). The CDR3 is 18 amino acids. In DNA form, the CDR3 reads TGTGCCTTGTGGGAGGTGCGTCGGGTAATTAATAGTGATTGGATCAGGACGTTT. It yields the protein CALWEVRRVINSDWIRTF.

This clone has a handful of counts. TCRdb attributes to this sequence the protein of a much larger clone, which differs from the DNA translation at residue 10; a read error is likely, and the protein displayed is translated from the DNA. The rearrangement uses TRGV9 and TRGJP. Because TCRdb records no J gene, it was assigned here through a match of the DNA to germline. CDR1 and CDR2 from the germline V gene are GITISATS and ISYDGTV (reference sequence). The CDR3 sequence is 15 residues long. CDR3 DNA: TGTGCCTTGTGGCTTCGGGAGTTGGGCAGAAAAATCAAGGTATTT. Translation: CALWLRELGRKIKVF.